A selection of T cell receptor beta chains follows, all from one sample in a study of CD8 T cells in Susac syndrome. TCRdb redid the calling of the immunoSEQ multiplex PCR reads with MiXCR, one entry per CDR3 protein. The repertoire has around 130,000 distinct CDR3 sequences, approximately 90% of them found once; the top ten carry approximately 0.24%. What was sequenced was CD8+ T cells from PBMCs. The origin of the receptors is a human donor with multiple sclerosis. CDR3s include the opening cysteine and the closing phenylalanine or tryptophan. The order of the fields is J gene, V gene, D gene, clone size, CDR3 DNA, CDR3 protein. The D gene is left open where the match is weak. The size entry is marked missing in some rows and otherwise reads once, few, many or a size class.

j_gene: TRBJ2-2; v_gene: TRBV4-3; d_gene: TRBD2; abundance: NA; CDR3nt: TGCGCCAGCAGCCACAGACTAGCGGGATCCGGGGAGCTGTTTTTT; CDR3aa: CASSHRLAGSGELFF
j_gene: TRBJ2-3; v_gene: TRBV29-1; d_gene: NA; abundance: NA; CDR3nt: TGCAGCGTTGAAGGAGAAGGAATTACGCAGTATTTT; CDR3aa: CSVEGEGITQYF
j_gene: TRBJ1-1; v_gene: TRBV30; d_gene: NA; abundance: NA; CDR3nt: TGTGCCTGGAGCCGAGTGAACACTGAAGCTTTCTTT; CDR3aa: CAWSRVNTEAFF
j_gene: TRBJ2-7; v_gene: TRBV27; d_gene: TRBD2; abundance: NA; CDR3nt: TGTGCCAGCAGTCAAGGACTAGCGGCGTCCTACGAGCAGTACTTC; CDR3aa: CASSQGLAASYEQYF
j_gene: TRBJ2-7; v_gene: TRBV27; d_gene: TRBD1; abundance: NA; CDR3nt: TGTGCCAGCAGCCTCCAAGGGACAGGGGTTTTTTACGAGCAGTACTTC; CDR3aa: CASSLQGTGVFYEQYF
j_gene: TRBJ1-5; v_gene: TRBV12-3/TRBV12-4; d_gene: NA; abundance: NA; CDR3nt: TGTGCCAGCAGGACGGGGTCCAGTCCCCAGCATTTT; CDR3aa: CASRTGSSPQHF
j_gene: TRBJ2-7; v_gene: TRBV19; d_gene: NA; abundance: NA; CDR3nt: TGTGCCAGTAGTATCGAGGCGGACTACGAGCAGTACTTC; CDR3aa: CASSIEADYEQYF
j_gene: TRBJ2-1; v_gene: TRBV30; d_gene: NA; abundance: NA; CDR3nt: TGTGCCTGGACTACCGGGATCTCTGGCGATGAGCAGTTCTTC; CDR3aa: CAWTTGISGDEQFF
j_gene: TRBJ1-1; v_gene: TRBV28; d_gene: NA; abundance: NA; CDR3nt: TGTGCCAGCAGTTTGACAGATTCTGTAACTGAAGCTTTCTTT; CDR3aa: CASSLTDSVTEAFF
j_gene: TRBJ1-2; v_gene: TRBV6-5; d_gene: TRBD1; abundance: NA; CDR3nt: TGTGCCAGCAGCCCAGGACAGGGCAATGGCTACACCTTC; CDR3aa: CASSPGQGNGYTF
j_gene: TRBJ1-1; v_gene: TRBV4-2; d_gene: NA; abundance: once; CDR3nt: TGTGCCAGCAGCCAAGATAGAAACAGGATGAACACTGAAGCTTTCTTT; CDR3aa: CASSQDRNRMNTEAFF
j_gene: TRBJ1-5; v_gene: TRBV4-2; d_gene: NA; abundance: few; CDR3nt: TGTGCCAGCAGCCAAGATCGTCTGGGAGGTCAGCCCCAGCATTTT; CDR3aa: CASSQDRLGGQPQHF
j_gene: TRBJ2-4; v_gene: TRBV23-1; d_gene: NA; abundance: NA; CDR3nt: TGCGCCAGCAGTCCCTCGGACATTCAGTACTTC; CDR3aa: CASSPSDIQYF
j_gene: TRBJ2-2; v_gene: TRBV7-9; d_gene: NA; abundance: NA; CDR3nt: TGTGCCAGCAGCAAAGGGTCCGGGGAGCTGTTTTTT; CDR3aa: CASSKGSGELFF
j_gene: TRBJ2-5; v_gene: TRBV4-3; d_gene: NA; abundance: few; CDR3nt: TGCGCCAGCAGCCAGTACGGACGGATGGGGGAGACCCAGTACTTC; CDR3aa: CASSQYGRMGETQYF